The sample holds one count of the clone carrying this T cell receptor beta chain. Its antigen is unknown. Within the sample, other DNA sequences also encode this same CDR3. CD45RO-negative CD8 cells positively selected for CCR7 made up the naive population, which excluded terminally differentiated effector memory CD45RA+ cells. This sample is drawn from a study of shared clonotypes between healthy human individuals. Findings of the study overall: Among non-shared clonotypes, generation probabilities were lower than among those shared by all four donors. Researchers found naive subsets generally carried larger estimated richness than memory subsets. The authors sampled blood alone, and tissue repertoires likely differ.

Original analysis: Filtering of immunoSEQ junctional sequences could not match full-length read filtering. TCRdb keeps only in-frame clones here, not all; method: immunoSEQ multiplex PCR. The D gene and trimming were derived from the DNA, and the V and J assignments and clone size from that table. The table includes 1.5 million to 2.5 million clones, less than 95% detected once. Germline V gene lookup returns CDR1 SNHLY and CDR2 FYNNEI. Deletions cut 6 bases from V and 4 bases from J, with 7 bases between. This CDR3 has 12 amino acids. The chain has TRBV2 and TRBJ1-5, with D perhaps matching TRBD1 (5 bases). This receptor was taken from a man in his late teens or twenties in good health. The specimen sequenced was naive CD8+ T cells sorted from blood. The CDR3 loop reads CASRGGNQPQHF. CDR3 coding DNA: TGTGCCAGCAGGGGGGGGAATCAGCCCCAGCATTTT. Based on the CDR3 plus reference TRBV2 and TRBJ1-5, the full variable domain is EPEVTQTPSHQVTQMGQEVILRCVPISNHLYFYWYRQILGQKVEFLVSFYNNEISEKSEIFDDQFSVERPDGSNFTLKIRSTKLEDSAMYFCASRGGNQPQHFGDGTRLSIL.